Sequencing of this T cell receptor (beta chain) was carried out in a study of a mutant IDH1 vaccine in newly diagnosed glioma. Study-wide context: Initiation of the vaccine course occurred 4-6 weeks after radiotherapy alone, or alongside temozolomide cycles. Pretreatment consisted of radiotherapy, temozolomide, or both, with most receiving both.

Looked up from germline, CDR1 is LNHNV and CDR2 is YYDKDF (reference sequence). This CDR3 comprises 14 residues. The ends were cut back, 5 bases at V and 5 bases at J, with 15 bases in the middle. Sample time point: week 35, safety follow-up. Every single dose of the vaccine, 300 ug of mutant IDH1 20-mer peptide, came with topical imiquimod. New WHO grade 3 or 4 IDH1-mutant, ATRX-lost astrocytomas were present in all donors. Study results and caveats: Seemingly, top peripheral T cell clonotype changes bore no relation to pseudoprogression.

On this clone itself: The antigen remains undetermined.

The protocol was immunoSEQ multiplex PCR, while the TCRdb copy is restricted to in-frame clones and leaves out a portion. The data show about 56,000 clones, around 85% seen once. The chain employs TRBV15 and TRBJ1-1; a possible D gene is TRBD1 (6 bases). The clonotype was recovered from a man aged 35-49 years with glioma. The specimen was PBMCs, collected from a glioma patient whose treatment included an IDH1 peptide vaccine. In nucleotides, the CDR3 is TGTGCCACCAGCCCCCTTCAGGGGCGGACTGAAGCTTTCTTT. This sequence encodes CATSPLQGRTEAFF. Full variable domain (outside the CDR3, taken from reference TRBV15 and TRBJ1-1): DAMVIQNPRYQVTQFGKPVTLSCSQTLNHNVMYWYQQKSSQAPKLLFHYYDKDFNNEADTPDNFQSRRPNTSFCFLDIRSPGLGDTAMYLCATSPLQGRTEAFFGQGTRLTVV.